These T cell receptor beta chains were read from a single sample in a study of PD-1 blockade in mismatch repair-deficient tumors. The antigens for these receptors are not known. Produced via immunoSEQ multiplex PCR; TCRdb's table is partial and in-frame only. The table has 10,000 or so clones, about nine tenths seen once. The material was cells cultured in vitro, obtained from a patient treated with pembrolizumab. These receptors all come from an adult with mismatch repair-deficient cancer. The CDR3 runs from the conserved cysteine through the conserved F or W. The D gene is left open where the match is weak. The size field is filled for only some rows; it gives once, few, many or a size class.

CDR3 length: 15
D gene: .
V gene: TRBV11-2
J gene: TRBJ2-5
clone size: .
CDR3 DNA: TGTGCCAGCAGCTTAGCGGGCTTAGAGGGAGAGACCCAGTACTTC
CDR3 protein: CASSLAGLEGETQYF

CDR3 length: 14
D gene: .
V gene: TRBV6-5
J gene: TRBJ2-7
clone size: .
CDR3 DNA: TGTGCCAGCAATCGGGACGGCTTCAACTACGAGCAGTACTTC
CDR3 protein: CASNRDGFNYEQYF

CDR3 length: 17
D gene: TRBD2
V gene: TRBV19
J gene: TRBJ2-1
clone size: .
CDR3 DNA: TGTGCCAGTAGTGCGCGAGAAACTAGCGGGAGGGCTGCTGAGCAGTTCTTC
CDR3 protein: CASSARETSGRAAEQFF

CDR3 length: 13
D gene: .
V gene: TRBV6-1
J gene: TRBJ2-3
clone size: .
CDR3 DNA: TGTGCCAGCAGTGCTACCTACAGGGACACGCAGTATTTT
CDR3 protein: CASSATYRDTQYF

CDR3 length: 15
D gene: .
V gene: TRBV19
J gene: TRBJ1-5
clone size: .
CDR3 DNA: TGTGCCAGTAGTTTAGCGACTGTGAGCAATCAGCCCCAGCATTTT
CDR3 protein: CASSLATVSNQPQHF

CDR3 length: 16
D gene: .
V gene: TRBV9
J gene: TRBJ2-1
clone size: .
CDR3 DNA: TGTGCCAGCACCTTAGGGGGGCTAACGTACTACAATGAGCAGTTCTTC
CDR3 protein: CASTLGGLTYYNEQFF

CDR3 length: 16
D gene: .
V gene: TRBV9
J gene: TRBJ1-2
clone size: once
CDR3 DNA: TGTGCCAGCAGCGTAGACTGGGCAGCAACTAACTATGGCTACACCTTC
CDR3 protein: CASSVDWAATNYGYTF

CDR3 length: 15
D gene: TRBD2
V gene: TRBV30
J gene: TRBJ2-1
clone size: large
CDR3 DNA: TGTGCCTGGAGTGAGGCTAGCGGGGTCTACAATGAGCAGTTCTTC
CDR3 protein: CAWSEASGVYNEQFF

CDR3 length: 16
D gene: TRBD2
V gene: TRBV11-2
J gene: TRBJ2-3
clone size: .
CDR3 DNA: TGTGCCAGCAGCATAGGACGACTAGCGGGAGCAGATACGCAGTATTTT
CDR3 protein: CASSIGRLAGADTQYF

CDR3 length: 17
D gene: .
V gene: TRBV28
J gene: TRBJ2-1
clone size: .
CDR3 DNA: TGTGCCAGCAGTTTTTACAGGGGTGGTACCGGGGGGAATGAGCAGTTCTTC
CDR3 protein: CASSFYRGGTGGNEQFF

CDR3 length: 16
D gene: TRBD2
V gene: TRBV7-9
J gene: TRBJ2-2
clone size: .
CDR3 DNA: TGTGCCAGCAGCTTAGTACTAGCGGGAGACATAGGGGAGCTGTTTTTT
CDR3 protein: CASSLVLAGDIGELFF

CDR3 length: 17
D gene: .
V gene: TRBV7-9
J gene: TRBJ2-3
clone size: .
CDR3 DNA: TGTGCCAGCAGCTCCCCGTTGGGGGGAGTGACGGCAGATACGCAGTATTTT
CDR3 protein: CASSSPLGGVTADTQYF

CDR3 length: 10
D gene: TRBD1
V gene: TRBV28
J gene: TRBJ2-2
clone size: .
CDR3 DNA: TGTGCCACCAGGGGGCGAGAGCTGTTTTTT
CDR3 protein: CATRGRELFF

CDR3 length: 13
D gene: .
V gene: TRBV25-1
J gene: TRBJ1-1
clone size: .
CDR3 DNA: TGTGCCAGCAGTCGGGCCCTCCCTGGGGAAGCTTTCTTT
CDR3 protein: CASSRALPGEAFF

CDR3 length: 15
D gene: TRBD2
V gene: TRBV4-2
J gene: TRBJ2-5
clone size: .
CDR3 DNA: TGTGCCAGCAACGGCGGGAGGGCCTCGGAAGAGACCCAGTACTTC
CDR3 protein: CASNGGRASEETQYF

CDR3 length: 16
D gene: TRBD1
V gene: TRBV19
J gene: TRBJ1-1
clone size: .
CDR3 DNA: TGTGCCAGTAGTATAGGGGTGAGGGGGCTGAACACTGAAGCTTTCTTT
CDR3 protein: CASSIGVRGLNTEAFF

CDR3 length: 14
D gene: .
V gene: TRBV6-5
J gene: TRBJ2-3
clone size: .
CDR3 DNA: TGTGCCAGCAGTTACAGACGGAGCACAGATACGCAGTATTTT
CDR3 protein: CASSYRRSTDTQYF

CDR3 length: 17
D gene: TRBD2
V gene: TRBV5-1
J gene: TRBJ2-1
clone size: .
CDR3 DNA: TGCGCCAGCAGCTCTGATCCGTCTAGCGGGATATACAATGAGCAGTTCTTC
CDR3 protein: CASSSDPSSGIYNEQFF

CDR3 length: 11
D gene: .
V gene: TRBV20-1
J gene: TRBJ2-1
clone size: .
CDR3 DNA: TGCAGTGCGCGTGACAGGTATGAGCAGTTCTTC
CDR3 protein: CSARDRYEQFF

CDR3 length: 14
D gene: .
V gene: TRBV7-2
J gene: TRBJ2-7
clone size: .
CDR3 DNA: TGTGCCAGCAGCTTAGTTGGGGTGACCTACGAGCAGTACTTC
CDR3 protein: CASSLVGVTYEQYF

CDR3 length: 14
D gene: TRBD1
V gene: TRBV19
J gene: TRBJ2-7
clone size: .
CDR3 DNA: TGTGCCAGTAGTTACGGGACAGGTTCCTACGAGCAGTACTTC
CDR3 protein: CASSYGTGSYEQYF

CDR3 length: 15
D gene: TRBD2
V gene: TRBV5-4
J gene: TRBJ2-7
clone size: .
CDR3 DNA: TGTGCCAGCAGCTTGCTTCCTAGCGGATCCTACGAGCAGTACTTC
CDR3 protein: CASSLLPSGSYEQYF

CDR3 length: 13
D gene: .
V gene: TRBV6-6
J gene: TRBJ1-5
clone size: .
CDR3 DNA: TGTGCCAGCTCGCCAGGGGAATATCAGCCCCAGCATTTT
CDR3 protein: CASSPGEYQPQHF

CDR3 length: 14
D gene: .
V gene: TRBV21-1
J gene: TRBJ1-5
clone size: .
CDR3 DNA: TGTGCCAGCAGCGCCAGACAGGGAGTCAAGCCCCAGCATTTT
CDR3 protein: CASSARQGVKPQHF

CDR3 length: 15
D gene: TRBD2
V gene: TRBV18
J gene: TRBJ2-1
clone size: .
CDR3 DNA: TGTGCCAGCTCACCAGCTAGCGGGTGGCAAGTAGAGCAGTTCTTC
CDR3 protein: CASSPASGWQVEQFF